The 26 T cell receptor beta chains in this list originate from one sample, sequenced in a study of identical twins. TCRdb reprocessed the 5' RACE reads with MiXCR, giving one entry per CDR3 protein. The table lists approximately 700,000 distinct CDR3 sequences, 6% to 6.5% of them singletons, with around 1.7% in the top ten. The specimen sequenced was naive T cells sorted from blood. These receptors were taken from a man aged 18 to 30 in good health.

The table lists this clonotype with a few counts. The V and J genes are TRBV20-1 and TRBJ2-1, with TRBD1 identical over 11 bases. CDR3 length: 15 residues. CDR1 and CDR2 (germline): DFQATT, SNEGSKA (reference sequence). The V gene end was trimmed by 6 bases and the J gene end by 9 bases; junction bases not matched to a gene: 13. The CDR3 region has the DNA TGCAGTGCCGATAGCGGACAGGGGGCGTCTATTGAGCAGTTCTTC. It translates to CSADSGQGASIEQFF.

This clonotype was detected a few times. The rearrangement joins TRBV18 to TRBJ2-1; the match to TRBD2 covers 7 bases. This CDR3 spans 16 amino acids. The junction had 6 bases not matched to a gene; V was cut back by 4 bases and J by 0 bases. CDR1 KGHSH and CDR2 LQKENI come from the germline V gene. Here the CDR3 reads CASSHQRESSYNEQFF. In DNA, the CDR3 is TGTGCCAGCTCACATCAGCGGGAAAGCTCCTACAATGAGCAGTTCTTC.

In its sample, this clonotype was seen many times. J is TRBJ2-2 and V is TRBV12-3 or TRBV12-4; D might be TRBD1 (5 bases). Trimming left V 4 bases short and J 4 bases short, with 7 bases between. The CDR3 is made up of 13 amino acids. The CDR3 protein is CASSSDSTGELFF. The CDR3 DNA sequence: TGTGCCAGCAGTTCCGACAGCACCGGGGAGCTGTTTTTT.

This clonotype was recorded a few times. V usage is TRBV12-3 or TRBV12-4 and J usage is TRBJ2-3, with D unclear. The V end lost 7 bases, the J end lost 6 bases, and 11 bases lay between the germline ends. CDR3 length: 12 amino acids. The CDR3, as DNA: TGTGCCAGCAAGGGTCCTCCGGATACGCAGTATTTT. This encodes CASKGPPDTQYF.

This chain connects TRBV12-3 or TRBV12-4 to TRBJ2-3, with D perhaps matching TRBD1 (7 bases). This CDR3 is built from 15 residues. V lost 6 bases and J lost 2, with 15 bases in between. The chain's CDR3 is CASSRGGTDTDTQYF. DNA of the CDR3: TGTGCCAGCAGCCGCGGAGGGACAGACACAGATACGCAGTATTTT.

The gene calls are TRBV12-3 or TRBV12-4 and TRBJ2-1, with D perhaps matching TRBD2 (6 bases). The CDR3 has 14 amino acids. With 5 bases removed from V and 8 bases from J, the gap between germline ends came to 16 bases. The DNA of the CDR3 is TGTGCCAGCAGTACCCTGAGGAGGGCGGATGAGCAGTTCTTC. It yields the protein CASSTLRRADEQFF.

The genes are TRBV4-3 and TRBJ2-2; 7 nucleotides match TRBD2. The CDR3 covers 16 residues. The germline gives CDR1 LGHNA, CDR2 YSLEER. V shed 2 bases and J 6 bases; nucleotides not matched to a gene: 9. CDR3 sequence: CASSQRDYSTAGELFF. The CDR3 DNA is TGCGCCAGCAGCCAACGGGACTACAGTACCGCCGGGGAGCTGTTTTTT.

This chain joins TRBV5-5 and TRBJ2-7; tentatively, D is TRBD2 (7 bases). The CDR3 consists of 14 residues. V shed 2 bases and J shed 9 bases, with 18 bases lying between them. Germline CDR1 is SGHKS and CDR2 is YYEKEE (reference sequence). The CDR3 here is CASSFVGGGVGQYV. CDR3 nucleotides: TGTGCCAGCAGCTTTGTGGGAGGGGGGGTTGGGCAGTACGTC.

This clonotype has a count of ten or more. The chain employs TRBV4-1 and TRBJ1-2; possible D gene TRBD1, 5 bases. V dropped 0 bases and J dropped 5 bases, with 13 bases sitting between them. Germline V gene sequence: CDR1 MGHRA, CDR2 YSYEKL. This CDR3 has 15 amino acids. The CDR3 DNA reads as TGCGCCAGCAGCCAAGACGGCAGGGATGAGTATGGCTACACCTTC. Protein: CASSQDGRDEYGYTF.

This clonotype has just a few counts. Here the CDR3 DNA reads TGCGCCAGCAGCCAAGATCGGCTGGGAGGCATGAACACTGAAGCTTTCTTT. It codes for CASSQDRLGGMNTEAFF. V is TRBV4-3 and J is TRBJ1-1; no clear D. Trimming cost V 0 bases and J 0 bases, with 14 bases left between them. This CDR3 spans 17 amino acids. The germline gives CDR1 LGHNA, CDR2 YSLEER.

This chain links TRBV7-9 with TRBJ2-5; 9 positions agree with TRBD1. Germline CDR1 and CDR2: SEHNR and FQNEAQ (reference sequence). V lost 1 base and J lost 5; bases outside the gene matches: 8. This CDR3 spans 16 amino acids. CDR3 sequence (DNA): TGTGCCAGCAGCTTAGAGTCGGGACAGGGTGGGGAGACCCAGTACTTC. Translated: CASSLESGQGGETQYF.

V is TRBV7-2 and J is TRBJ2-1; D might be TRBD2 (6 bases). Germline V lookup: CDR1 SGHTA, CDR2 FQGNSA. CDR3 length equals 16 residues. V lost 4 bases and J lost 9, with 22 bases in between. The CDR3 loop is CASSWGVGLPSGEQFF. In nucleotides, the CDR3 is TGTGCCAGCAGCTGGGGGGTCGGACTACCTTCGGGTGAGCAGTTCTTC.

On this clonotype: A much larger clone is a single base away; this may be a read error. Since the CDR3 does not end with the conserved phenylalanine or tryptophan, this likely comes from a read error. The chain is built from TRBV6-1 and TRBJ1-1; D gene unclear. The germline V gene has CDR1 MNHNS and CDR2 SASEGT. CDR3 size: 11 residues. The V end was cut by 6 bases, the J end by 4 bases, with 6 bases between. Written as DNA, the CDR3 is TGTGCCAGCAGCCCGGTCACTGAAGCTTTCTTA. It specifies CASSPVTEAFL.

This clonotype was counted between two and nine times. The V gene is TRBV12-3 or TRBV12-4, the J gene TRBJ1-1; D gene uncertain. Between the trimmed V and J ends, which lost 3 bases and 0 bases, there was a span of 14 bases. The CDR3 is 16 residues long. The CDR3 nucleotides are TGTGCCAGCAGTTTCGGCAGGCGGGTTATGAACACTGAAGCTTTCTTT. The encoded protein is CASSFGRRVMNTEAFF.

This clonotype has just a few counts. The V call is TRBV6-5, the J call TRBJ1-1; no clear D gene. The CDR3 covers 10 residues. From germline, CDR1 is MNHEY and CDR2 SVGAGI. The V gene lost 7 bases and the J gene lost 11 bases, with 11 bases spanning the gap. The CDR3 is CASIGSIAFF. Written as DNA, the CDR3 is TGTGCCAGCATCGGCAGTATTGCTTTCTTT.

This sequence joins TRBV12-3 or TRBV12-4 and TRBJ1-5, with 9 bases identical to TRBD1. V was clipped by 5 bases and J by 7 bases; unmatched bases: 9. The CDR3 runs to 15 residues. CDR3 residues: CASSPGTGTYQPQHF. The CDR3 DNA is TGTGCCAGCAGTCCCGGGACAGGGACGTACCAGCCCCAGCATTTT.

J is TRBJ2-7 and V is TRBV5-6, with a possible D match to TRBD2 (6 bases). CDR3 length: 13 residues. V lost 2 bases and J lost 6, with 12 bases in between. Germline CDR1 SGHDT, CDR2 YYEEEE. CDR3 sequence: CASSLRRVREQYF. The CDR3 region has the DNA TGTGCCAGCAGCTTACGGAGGGTGCGCGAGCAGTACTTC.

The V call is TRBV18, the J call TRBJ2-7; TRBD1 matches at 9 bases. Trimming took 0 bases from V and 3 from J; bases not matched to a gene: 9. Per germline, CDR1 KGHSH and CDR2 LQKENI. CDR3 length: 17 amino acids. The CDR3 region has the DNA TGTGCCAGCTCACCACCGGGAGCCGGGACAGGGAGCTACGAGCAGTACTTC. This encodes CASSPPGAGTGSYEQYF.

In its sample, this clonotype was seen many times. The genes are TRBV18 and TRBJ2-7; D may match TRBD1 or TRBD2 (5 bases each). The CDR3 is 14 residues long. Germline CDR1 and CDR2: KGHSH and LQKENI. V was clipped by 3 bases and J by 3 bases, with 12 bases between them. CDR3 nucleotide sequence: TGTGCCAGCTCACCCAGGGAGTTCAACTACGAGCAGTACTTC. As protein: CASSPREFNYEQYF.

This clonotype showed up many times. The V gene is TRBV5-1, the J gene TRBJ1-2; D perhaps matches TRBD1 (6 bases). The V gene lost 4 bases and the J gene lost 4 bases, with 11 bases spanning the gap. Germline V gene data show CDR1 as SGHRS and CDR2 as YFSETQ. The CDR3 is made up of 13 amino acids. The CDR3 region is CASSGDRFYGYTF. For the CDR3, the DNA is TGCGCCAGCAGCGGTGACAGGTTCTATGGCTACACCTTC.

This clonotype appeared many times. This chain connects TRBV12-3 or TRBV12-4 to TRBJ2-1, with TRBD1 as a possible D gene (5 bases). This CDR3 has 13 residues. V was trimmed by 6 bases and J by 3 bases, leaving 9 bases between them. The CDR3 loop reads CASRDTGYNEQFF. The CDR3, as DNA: TGTGCCAGCAGGGATACAGGCTACAATGAGCAGTTCTTC.

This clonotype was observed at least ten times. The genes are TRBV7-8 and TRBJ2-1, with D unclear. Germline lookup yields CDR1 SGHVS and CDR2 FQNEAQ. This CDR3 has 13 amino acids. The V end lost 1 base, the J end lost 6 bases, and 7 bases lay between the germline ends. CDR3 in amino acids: CASSLGVSNEQFF. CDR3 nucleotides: TGTGCCAGCAGCTTAGGGGTAAGCAATGAGCAGTTCTTC.

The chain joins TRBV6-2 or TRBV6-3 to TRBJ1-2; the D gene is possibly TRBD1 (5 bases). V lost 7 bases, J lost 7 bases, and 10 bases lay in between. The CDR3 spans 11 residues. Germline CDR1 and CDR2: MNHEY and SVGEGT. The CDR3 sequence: CASIGASGYTF. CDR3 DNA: TGTGCCAGCATAGGGGCCTCTGGCTACACCTTC.

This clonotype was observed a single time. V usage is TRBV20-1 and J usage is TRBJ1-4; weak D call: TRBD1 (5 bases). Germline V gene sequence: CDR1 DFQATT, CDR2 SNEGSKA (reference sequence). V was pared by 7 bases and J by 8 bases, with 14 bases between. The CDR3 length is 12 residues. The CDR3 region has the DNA TGCAGTGGAGTGGGGGGAGGCGAAAAACTGTTTTTT. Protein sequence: CSGVGGGEKLFF.

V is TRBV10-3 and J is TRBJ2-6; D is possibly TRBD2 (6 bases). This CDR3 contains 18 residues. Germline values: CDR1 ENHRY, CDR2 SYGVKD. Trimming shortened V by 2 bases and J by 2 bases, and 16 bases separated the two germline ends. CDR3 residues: CAISEKEGVWTGANVLTF. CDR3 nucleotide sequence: TGTGCCATCAGTGAGAAGGAGGGTGTGTGGACTGGGGCCAACGTCCTGACTTTC.

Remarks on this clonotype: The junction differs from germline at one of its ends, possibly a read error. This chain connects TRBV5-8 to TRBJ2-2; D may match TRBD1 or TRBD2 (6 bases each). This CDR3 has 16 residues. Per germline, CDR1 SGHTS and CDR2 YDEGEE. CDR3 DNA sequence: TGTGCCAGCAGCTTGCCACAACGGGGGCGGACCGGGGATCTGTTTTTT. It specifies CASSLPQRGRTGDLFF.